These 14 T cell receptor beta chains were sequenced from one sample in a study of CD8 T cells in ankylosing spondylitis. MiXCR was run by TCRdb on the 5' RACE reads, yielding one entry per CDR3 protein. The sample includes hundreds of thousands of distinct CDR3 sequences, around 24% of them seen just once. Sequences were obtained from blood, either unsorted or a sorted T cell fraction (not recorded which). These receptors came from a male donor with ankylosing spondylitis or in good health (not recorded which).

The table lists this clonotype with a few counts. V and J are TRBV7-3 and TRBJ2-1, with D possibly TRBD1 on 5 matching bases. Germline CDR1 is SGHTA and CDR2 is FQGTGA. V was shortened by 2 bases and J by 7 bases, with 12 bases between the two germline ends. The CDR3 runs 14 residues. The CDR3 loop reads CASSLGQGENEQFF. The CDR3 nucleotides read TGTGCCAGCAGCTTAGGCCAGGGCGAAAATGAGCAGTTCTTC.

This clonotype was seen a few times. This chain joins TRBV20-1 and TRBJ1-2; 7 nucleotides match TRBD1. This CDR3 has 13 residues. Trimming cost V 4 bases and J 4 bases; bases outside gene matches: 6. Germline lookup yields CDR1 DFQATT and CDR2 SNEGSKA (reference sequence). The DNA for the CDR3 is TGCAGTGCTAAGAGACAGGGAAGCTATGGCTACACCTTC. It yields the protein CSAKRQGSYGYTF.

The CDR3 DNA sequence: TGTGCCAGCAGCCGCCCGACTAGCCCGATTTCGGACACAGATACGCAGTATTTT. Protein sequence: CASSRPTSPISDTDTQYF. The rearrangement uses TRBV6-1 and TRBJ2-3; 7 nucleotides align to TRBD2. Trimming at V came to 6 bases and at J to 2 bases, leaving 17 bases not matched to a gene. The CDR3 runs to 18 residues. CDR1 and CDR2 from the germline V gene are MNHNS and SASEGT.

This clonotype was detected a few times. The V call is TRBV9, the J call TRBJ2-1; TRBD2 matches at 13 bases. With 4 bases clipped from V and 4 bases from J, the junction kept 8 bases outside the gene matches. CDR3 size: 17 residues. Germline V CDR1 and CDR2: SGDLS, YYNGEE. The CDR3 DNA is TGTGCCAGCAGCCCGAGGACTAGCGGGAGTTCTTACAATGAGCAGTTCTTC. This sequence encodes CASSPRTSGSSYNEQFF.

This clonotype was counted between two and nine times. This sequence joins TRBV29-1 and TRBJ2-5; D perhaps matches TRBD2 (6 bases). Looked up from germline, CDR1 is SQVTM and CDR2 is ANQGSEA. V dropped 7 bases and J dropped 1 base, with 13 bases sitting between them. The length of the CDR3 is 13 residues. The CDR3 sequence is CSAQGTFQETQYF. CDR3 coding DNA: TGCAGCGCCCAAGGGACTTTCCAAGAGACCCAGTACTTC.

The J gene is TRBJ2-2, the V gene TRBV18, with D possibly TRBD2 on 5 matching bases. Looked up from germline, CDR1 is KGHSH and CDR2 is LQKENI. V lost 4 bases to trimming and J lost 5 bases, with 20 bases between them. This CDR3 comprises 17 residues. The CDR3 is CASSLTGDARGTGELFF. CDR3 in DNA: TGTGCCAGCTCACTAACGGGCGATGCTCGAGGGACCGGGGAGCTGTTTTTT.

The chain carries TRBV27 and TRBJ2-7, with TRBD1 identical over 7 bases. J gave up 1 base and V 8 bases, and 8 bases lay outside the gene matches. The CDR3 loop spans 14 amino acids. Germline V gene lookup returns CDR1 MNHEY and CDR2 SMNVEV (reference sequence). CDR3 DNA: TGTGCCAGCCGGGCCAGGGGGTCTTCCTACGAGCAGTACTTC. This sequence encodes CASRARGSSYEQYF.

Many counts were recorded for this clonotype. In DNA, the CDR3 is TGTGCCAGCTCACCCGACCTGTATACGCAGTATTTT. Translating gives CASSPDLYTQYF. The chain recombines TRBV18 with TRBJ2-3; unclear D gene. This CDR3 spans 12 amino acids. Germline CDR1 reads KGHSH; CDR2 reads LQKENI. V was clipped by 3 bases and J by 7 bases, with 8 bases between them.

This clonotype was counted many times. J is TRBJ1-6 and V is TRBV12-3 or TRBV12-4; D unclear. CDR3 length: 13 residues. Deletions cut 1 base from V and 6 bases from J, with 4 bases between. The CDR3 nucleotides read TGTGCCAGCAGTTTAGAGAGTAATTCACCCCTCCACTTT. Translating gives CASSLESNSPLHF.

CDR3 residues: CASSLKGAGAYEQYF. CDR3 coding DNA: TGTGCCAGCAGTTTGAAGGGGGCCGGAGCCTACGAGCAGTACTTC. J is TRBJ2-7 and V is TRBV27, with 7 bases fitting TRBD1. Per germline, CDR1 MNHEY and CDR2 SMNVEV (reference sequence). This CDR3 is 15 amino acids long. V gave up 3 bases and J gave up 2 bases; unmatched junction bases: 7.

This clonotype was seen ten or more times. The gene calls are TRBV12-3 or TRBV12-4 and TRBJ1-5, with D perhaps matching TRBD1 (6 bases). Trimming removed 6 bases from V and 6 bases from J, with 18 bases in between. The CDR3 totals 15 residues. The CDR3 bases are TGTGCCAGCAGCCCTGAGGACAGATCGAGTCAGCCCCAGCATTTT. It is translated as CASSPEDRSSQPQHF.

Only a few counts were recorded for this clonotype. The chain employs TRBV6-5 and TRBJ2-2, with 7 bases identical to TRBD1. Germline V gene sequence: CDR1 MNHEY, CDR2 SVGAGI. Trimming removed 4 bases from V and 7 bases from J; junction bases left unmatched: 6. The CDR3 covers 14 residues. In nucleotides, the CDR3 is TGTGCCAGCAGTTTTGGGACAGTCGGCGGGGAGCTGTTTTTT. Translated, it gives CASSFGTVGGELFF.

This clonotype has at least ten counts. The rearrangement joins TRBV4-1 to TRBJ2-3; D gene ambiguous. Deletions cut 0 bases from V and 0 bases from J, with 10 bases between. Germline V gene data show CDR1 as MGHRA and CDR2 as YSYEKL. The CDR3 has 16 residues. CDR3 nucleotides: TGCGCCAGCAGCCAAGAGCAGTTGCCTAGCACAGATACGCAGTATTTT. Its protein is CASSQEQLPSTDTQYF.

CDR3 sequence (DNA): TGCAGTGCTAGCAGGGGGCTAGTTCAGCCCCAGCATTTT. It translates to CSASRGLVQPQHF. This sequence joins TRBV20-1 and TRBJ1-5; 8 bases fit TRBD1. Trimming took 3 bases from V and 6 from J; bases not matched to a gene: 4. In germline, CDR1 is DFQATT, CDR2 SNEGSKA (reference sequence). The CDR3 is made up of 13 amino acids.